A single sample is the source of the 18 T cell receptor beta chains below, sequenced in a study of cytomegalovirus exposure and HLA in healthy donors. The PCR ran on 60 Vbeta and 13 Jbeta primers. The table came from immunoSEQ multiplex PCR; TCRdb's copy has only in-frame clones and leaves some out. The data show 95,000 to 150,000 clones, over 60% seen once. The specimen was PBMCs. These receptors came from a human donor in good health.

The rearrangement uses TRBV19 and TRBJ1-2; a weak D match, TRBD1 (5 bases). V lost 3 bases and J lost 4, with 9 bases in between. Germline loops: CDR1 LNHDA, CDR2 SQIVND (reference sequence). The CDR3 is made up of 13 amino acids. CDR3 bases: TGTGCCAGTAGTATTTCAGGGCCCTATGGCTACACCTTC. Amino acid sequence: CASSISGPYGYTF. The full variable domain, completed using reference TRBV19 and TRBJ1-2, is DGGITQSPKYLFRKEGQNVTLSCEQNLNHDAMYWYRQDPGQGLRLIYYSQIVNDFQKGDIAEGYSVSREKKESFPLTVTSAQKNPTAFYLCASSISGPYGYTFGSGTRLTVV.

In DNA, the CDR3 is TGTGCCAGAAGCTCGGATCTGGCGGGAACGTGTAGCTCTGGGGCCAACGTCCTGACTTTC. Protein product: CARSSDLAGTCSSGANVLTF. The V gene is TRBV5-3, the J gene TRBJ2-6; D perhaps matches TRBD2 (6 bases). TRBV5-3 is treated as an ORF (open reading frame) with a function not yet certain. The CDR3 extends over 20 amino acids. Trimming left V 3 bases short and J 0 bases short, with 22 bases between.

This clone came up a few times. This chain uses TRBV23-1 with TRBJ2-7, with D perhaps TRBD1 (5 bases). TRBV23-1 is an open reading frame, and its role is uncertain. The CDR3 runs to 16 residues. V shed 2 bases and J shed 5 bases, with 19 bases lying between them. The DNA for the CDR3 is TGCGCCAGCAGTCAACAAGGGGCAGGATATGAAGACGAGCAGTACTTC. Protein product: CASSQQGAGYEDEQYF.

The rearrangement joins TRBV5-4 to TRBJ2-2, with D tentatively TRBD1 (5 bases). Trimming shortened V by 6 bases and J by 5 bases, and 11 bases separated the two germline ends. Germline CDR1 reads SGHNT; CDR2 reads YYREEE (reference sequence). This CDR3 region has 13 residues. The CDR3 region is CASKTDGTGELFF. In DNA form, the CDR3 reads TGTGCCAGCAAGACAGACGGGACCGGGGAGCTGTTTTTT.

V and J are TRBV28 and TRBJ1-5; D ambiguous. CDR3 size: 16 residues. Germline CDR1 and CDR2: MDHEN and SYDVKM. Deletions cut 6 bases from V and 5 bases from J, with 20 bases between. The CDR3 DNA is TGTGCCAGCAGCCCCCTCGACGGGAGGCCGGATCAGCCCCAGCATTTT. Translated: CASSPLDGRPDQPQHF.

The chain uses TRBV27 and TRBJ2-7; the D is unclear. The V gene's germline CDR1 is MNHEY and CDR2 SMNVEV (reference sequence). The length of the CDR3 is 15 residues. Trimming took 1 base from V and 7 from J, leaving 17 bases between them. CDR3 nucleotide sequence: TGTGCCAGCAGTTTATTCAGCGCCGGCTCGGTAGAGCAGTACTTC. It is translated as CASSLFSAGSVEQYF.

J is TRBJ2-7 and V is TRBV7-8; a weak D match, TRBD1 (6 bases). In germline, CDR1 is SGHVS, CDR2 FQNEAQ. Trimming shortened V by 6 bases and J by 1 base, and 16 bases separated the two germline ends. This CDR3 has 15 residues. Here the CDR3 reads CASSQDRKVSYEQYF. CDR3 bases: TGTGCCAGCAGTCAAGACAGGAAGGTGTCCTACGAGCAGTACTTC. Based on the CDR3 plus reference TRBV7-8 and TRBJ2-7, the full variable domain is GAGVSQSPRYKVAKRGQDVALRCDPISGHVSLFWYQQALGQGPEFLTYFQNEAQLDKSGLPSDRFFAERPEGSVSTLKIQRTQQEDSAVYLCASSQDRKVSYEQYFGPGTRLTVT.

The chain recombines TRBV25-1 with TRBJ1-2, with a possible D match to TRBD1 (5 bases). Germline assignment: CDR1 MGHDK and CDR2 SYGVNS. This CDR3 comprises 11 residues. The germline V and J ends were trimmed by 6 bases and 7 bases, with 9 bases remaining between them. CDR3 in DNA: TGTGCCAGCAGCGCGGGGGGTGGCTACACCTTC. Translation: CASSAGGGYTF.

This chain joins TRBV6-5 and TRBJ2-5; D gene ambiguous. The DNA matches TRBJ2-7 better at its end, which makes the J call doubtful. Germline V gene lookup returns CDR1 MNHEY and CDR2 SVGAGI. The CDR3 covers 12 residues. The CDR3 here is CASSGQPYEQYF. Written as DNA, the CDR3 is TGTGCCAGCAGTGGGCAGCCCTACGAGCAGTACTTC.

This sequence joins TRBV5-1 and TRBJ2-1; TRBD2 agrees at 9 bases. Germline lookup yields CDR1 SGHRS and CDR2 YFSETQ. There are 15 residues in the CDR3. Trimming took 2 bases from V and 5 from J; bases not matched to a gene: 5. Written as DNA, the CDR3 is TGCGCCAGCAGCTTTAGCGGGAGTTCAGACAATGAGCAGTTCTTC. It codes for CASSFSGSSDNEQFF.

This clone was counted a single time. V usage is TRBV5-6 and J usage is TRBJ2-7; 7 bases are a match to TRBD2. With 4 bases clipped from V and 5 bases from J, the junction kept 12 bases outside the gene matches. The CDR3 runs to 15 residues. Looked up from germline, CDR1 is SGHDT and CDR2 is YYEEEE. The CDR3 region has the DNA TGTGCCAGCAGCCCAGGGACTAAGGCGGTACACGAGCAGTACTTC. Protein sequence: CASSPGTKAVHEQYF. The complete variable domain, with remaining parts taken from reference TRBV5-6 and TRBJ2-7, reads DAGVTQSPTHLIKTRGQQVTLRCSPKSGHDTVSWYQQALGQGPQFIFQYYEEEERQRGNFPDRFSGHQFPNYSSELNVNALLLGDSALYLCASSPGTKAVHEQYFGPGTRLTVT.

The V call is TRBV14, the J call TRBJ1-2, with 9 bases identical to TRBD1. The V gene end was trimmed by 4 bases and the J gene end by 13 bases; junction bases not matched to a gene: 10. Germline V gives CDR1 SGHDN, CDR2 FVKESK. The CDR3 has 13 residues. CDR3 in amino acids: CASSLNRDRVGTF. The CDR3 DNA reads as TGTGCCAGCAGCCTGAACCGGGACAGGGTTGGCACCTTC.

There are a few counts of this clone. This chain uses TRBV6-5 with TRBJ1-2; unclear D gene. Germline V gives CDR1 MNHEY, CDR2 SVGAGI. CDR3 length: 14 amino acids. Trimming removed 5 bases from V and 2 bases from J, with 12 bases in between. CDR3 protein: CASSPSPGNYGYTF. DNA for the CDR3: TGTGCCAGCAGTCCGAGCCCGGGAAACTATGGCTACACCTTC.

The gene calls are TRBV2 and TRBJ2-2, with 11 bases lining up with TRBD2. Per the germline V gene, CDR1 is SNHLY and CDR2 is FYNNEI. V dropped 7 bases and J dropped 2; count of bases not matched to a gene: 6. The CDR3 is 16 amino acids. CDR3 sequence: CASKKLAGANTGELFF. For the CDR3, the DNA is TGTGCCAGCAAAAAACTAGCGGGAGCTAACACCGGGGAGCTGTTTTTT.

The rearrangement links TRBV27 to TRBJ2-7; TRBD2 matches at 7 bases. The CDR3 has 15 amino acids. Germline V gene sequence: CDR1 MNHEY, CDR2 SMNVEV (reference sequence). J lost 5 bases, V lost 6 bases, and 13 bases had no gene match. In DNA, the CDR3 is TGTGCCAGCAGCCCCACCCCGGGCGGGAGTAACGAGCAGTACTTC. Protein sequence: CASSPTPGGSNEQYF.

This CDR3 is CASMSLYSSGNTIYF. In DNA, the CDR3 is TGTGCCAGCATGTCGCTCTACTCCTCTGGAAACACCATATATTTT. The chain links TRBV6-1 to TRBJ1-3, with no clear D. The CDR3 loop spans 15 amino acids. Germline values: CDR1 MNHNS, CDR2 SASEGT. Trimming took 7 bases from V and 0 from J, leaving 13 bases between them.

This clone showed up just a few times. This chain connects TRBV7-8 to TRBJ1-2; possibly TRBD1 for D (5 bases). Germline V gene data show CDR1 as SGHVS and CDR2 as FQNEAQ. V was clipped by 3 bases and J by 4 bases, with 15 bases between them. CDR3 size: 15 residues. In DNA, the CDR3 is TGTGCCAGCAGCTTCGGGGGAAAGGAGGGCTATGGCTACACCTTC. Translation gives CASSFGGKEGYGYTF. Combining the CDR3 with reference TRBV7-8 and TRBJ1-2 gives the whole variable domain GAGVSQSPRYKVAKRGQDVALRCDPISGHVSLFWYQQALGQGPEFLTYFQNEAQLDKSGLPSDRFFAERPEGSVSTLKIQRTQQEDSAVYLCASSFGGKEGYGYTFGSGTRLTVV.

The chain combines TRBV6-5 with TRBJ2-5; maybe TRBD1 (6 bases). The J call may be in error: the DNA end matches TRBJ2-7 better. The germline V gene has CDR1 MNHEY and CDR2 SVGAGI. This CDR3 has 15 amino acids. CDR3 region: CASRPRTDASYEQYF. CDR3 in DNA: TGTGCCAGCAGACCTCGGACAGACGCCTCCTACGAGCAGTACTTC.